Listed below are T cell receptor beta chains from one sample, sequenced in a study of graft-versus-host responses after intestinal transplantation. Sequencing used immunoSEQ multiplex PCR; TCRdb keeps in-frame clones, though not all of them. The repertoire includes under 140,000 clones, 80% to 95% of them detected once, and about 0.51% sits in the top ten. These TCRs are of unknown antigen specificity. Source: unstimulated CD8+ T cells sorted from spleen or lymph node cells, taken before intestinal transplant. The receptors shown here come from a human donor who received an intestinal transplant. Both conserved end residues are part of each CDR3. D genes are given only for firm matches. Size tells how often a clone was seen (once, few, many) or the class of an expanded clone, and some rows leave it out.

D gene	J gene	clone size	V gene	CDR3 protein	CDR3 DNA
-	TRBJ1-3	once	TRBV4-1	CASSLQAGTPGNTIYF	TGCGCCAGCAGCCTCCAAGCGGGGACTCCTGGAAACACCATATATTTT
TRBD2	TRBJ2-1	-	TRBV4-1	CASSREGLPGTEQFF	TGCGCCAGCAGCCGAGAGGGACTACCCGGGACTGAGCAGTTCTTC
-	TRBJ1-3	-	TRBV12-5	CASGESAGLRNTIYF	TGTGCTAGTGGTGAATCGGCTGGCCTTAGGAACACCATATATTTT
TRBD1	TRBJ1-6	-	TRBV30	CAWSDGQVNSPLHF	TGTGCCTGGAGTGACGGACAGGTTAATTCACCCCTCCACTTT
TRBD2	TRBJ2-1	-	TRBV7-9	CASSKTSGRVPGEQFF	TGTGCCAGCAGCAAAACTAGCGGGAGGGTCCCGGGTGAGCAGTTCTTC
-	TRBJ2-5	-	TRBV7-9	CASSLGVQETQYF	TGTGCCAGCAGCTTAGGGGTTCAAGAGACCCAGTACTTC
TRBD2	TRBJ2-7	-	TRBV6-5	CASSLLAGGPLEQYF	TGTGCCAGCAGTTTATTAGCGGGAGGGCCCCTCGAGCAGTACTTC
TRBD2	TRBJ2-3	-	TRBV11-2	CASSFKRESTDTQYF	TGTGCCAGCAGCTTCAAGCGGGAGAGCACAGATACGCAGTATTTT
-	TRBJ2-7	-	TRBV7-9	CASSFNYEQYF	TGTGCCAGCAGCTTTAACTACGAGCAGTACTTC
TRBD2	TRBJ2-1	-	TRBV5-1	CASSQSGSPYNEQFF	TGCGCCAGCAGCCAAAGCGGGAGTCCCTACAATGAGCAGTTCTTC
-	TRBJ2-1	-	TRBV13	CASSPREGVSINEQFF	TGTGCCAGCAGCCCCAGGGAGGGGGTCTCGATTAATGAGCAGTTCTTC
TRBD1	TRBJ2-7	-	TRBV7-8	CASSLRTGGGYEQYF	TGTGCCAGCAGCTTACGGACAGGGGGCGGTTACGAGCAGTACTTC
TRBD1	TRBJ1-4	-	TRBV6-6	CASRPRDRGKGEKLFF	TGTGCCAGCAGACCCCGGGACAGGGGGAAGGGTGAAAAACTGTTTTTT
-	TRBJ2-5	-	TRBV4-1	CASSLSGQRQETQYF	TGCGCCAGCAGCCTAAGCGGACAGAGACAAGAGACCCAGTACTTC
-	TRBJ1-2	-	TRBV9	CASSEGGYGYTF	TGTGCCAGCAGCGAGGGGGGGTATGGCTACACCTTC
-	TRBJ2-5	-	TRBV28	CASSSNGQAWRETQYF	TGTGCCAGCAGCTCTAATGGTCAGGCATGGAGAGAGACCCAGTACTTC
TRBD2	TRBJ2-5	-	TRBV11-2	CASTGLAGGSGRFRETQYF	TGTGCCAGCACGGGGCTAGCGGGAGGGTCCGGGCGGTTTAGAGAGACCCAGTACTTC
-	TRBJ2-1	-	TRBV28	CASSSGAGRANEQFF	TGTGCCAGCAGCTCCGGGGCAGGCAGAGCCAATGAGCAGTTCTTC
TRBD1	TRBJ2-1	-	TRBV5-5	CASSLDGTEYNEQFF	TGTGCCAGCAGCTTGGACGGGACAGAATACAATGAGCAGTTCTTC
-	TRBJ2-3	-	TRBV10-3	CAIQDSRITDTQYF	TGTGCCATCCAAGACAGTCGAATCACAGATACGCAGTATTTT
-	TRBJ2-7	-	TRBV28	CASSRTIREQYF	TGTGCCAGCAGTCGTACTATACGCGAGCAGTACTTC
TRBD1	TRBJ2-1	-	TRBV6-1	CASTRGPGPYNEQFF	TGTGCCAGCACCAGGGGGCCCGGACCCTACAATGAGCAGTTCTTC
TRBD1	TRBJ2-5	-	TRBV5-1	CASSGDRGSRETQYF	TGCGCCAGCAGCGGGGACAGGGGCTCCAGGGAGACCCAGTACTTC
-	TRBJ1-5	-	TRBV28	CASSFFGKDQPQHF	TGTGCCAGCAGTTTTTTCGGGAAGGATCAGCCCCAGCATTTT
-	TRBJ2-2	-	TRBV6-5	CASSYSRRWDTGELFF	TGTGCCAGCAGTTACTCTCGCAGATGGGACACCGGGGAGCTGTTTTTT
-	TRBJ2-5	once	TRBV7-9	CASRMAGPQETQYF	TGTGCCAGCAGGATGGCGGGCCCCCAAGAGACCCAGTACTTC
-	TRBJ2-7	-	TRBV19	CARTPPSLTYEQYF	TGTGCCAGAACCCCCCCGTCTCTTACCTACGAGCAGTACTTC
-	TRBJ2-2	-	TRBV7-9	CASSLTVFNTGELFF	TGTGCCAGCAGCTTAACGGTTTTTAACACCGGGGAGCTGTTTTTT
-	TRBJ2-7	-	TRBV10-3	CAISEQGQTYEQYF	TGTGCCATCAGTGAACAGGGTCAGACCTACGAGCAGTACTTC
TRBD1	TRBJ2-7	few	TRBV7-9	CASSTRQGPSSYEQYF	TGTGCCAGCAGCACAAGACAGGGGCCGAGCTCCTACGAGCAGTACTTC
-	TRBJ2-1	-	TRBV5-4	CASSLGSEQFF	TGTGCCAGCAGCCTCGGCAGTGAGCAGTTCTTC
-	TRBJ1-1	-	TRBV2	CASGQGTEAFF	TGTGCCAGCGGGCAGGGGACTGAAGCTTTCTTT
-	TRBJ2-5	once	TRBV27	CASSQETQYF	TGTGCCAGCAGCCAAGAGACCCAGTACTTC
-	TRBJ1-2	few	TRBV7-3	CASSLTGGPYGYTF	TGTGCCAGCAGCTTAACGGGAGGCCCCTATGGCTACACCTTC
-	TRBJ1-4	-	TRBV19	CASSSFTSTNEKLFF	TGTGCCAGTAGTTCATTCACTTCAACTAATGAAAAACTGTTTTTT
-	TRBJ1-2	-	TRBV7-9	CASSLVTVYGYTF	TGTGCCAGCAGCTTAGTTACAGTCTATGGCTACACCTTC
-	TRBJ2-1	-	TRBV19	CASSIANHPYNEQFF	TGTGCCAGTAGTATAGCGAACCATCCTTACAATGAGCAGTTCTTC